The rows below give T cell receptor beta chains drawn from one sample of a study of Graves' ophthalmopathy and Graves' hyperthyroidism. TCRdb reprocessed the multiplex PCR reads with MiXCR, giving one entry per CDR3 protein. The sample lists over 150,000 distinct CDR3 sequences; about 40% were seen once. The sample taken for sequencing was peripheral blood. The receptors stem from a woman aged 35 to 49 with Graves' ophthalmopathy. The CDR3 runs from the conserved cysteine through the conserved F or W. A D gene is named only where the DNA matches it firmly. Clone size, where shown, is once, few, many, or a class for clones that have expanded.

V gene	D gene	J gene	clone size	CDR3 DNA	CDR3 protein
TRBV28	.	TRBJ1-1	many	TGTGCCAGCAGTTTACAGTCGCGCACTGAAGCTTTCTTT	CASSLQSRTEAFF
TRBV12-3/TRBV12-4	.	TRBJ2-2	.	TGTGCCAGCAGGCCACCCGGGACCGGGGAGCTGTTTTTT	CASRPPGTGELFF
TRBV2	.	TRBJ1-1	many	TGTGCCAGCAGCCCGAACGGGGGGGTCGACACTGAAGCTTTCTTT	CASSPNGGVDTEAFF
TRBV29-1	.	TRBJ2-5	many	TGCAGCGCTAACAGGAATCACCAAGAGACCCAGTACTTC	CSANRNHQETQYF
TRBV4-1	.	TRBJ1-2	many	TGCGCCAGCAGCCAACCCCCACAGGGAAACTATGGCTACACCTTC	CASSQPPQGNYGYTF
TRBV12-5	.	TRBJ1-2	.	TGTGCTAGTGGTTTTTCTAACTATGGCTACACCTTC	CASGFSNYGYTF
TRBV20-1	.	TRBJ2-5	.	TGCAGTGCTAGACATAATTACCAAGAGACCCAGTACTTC	CSARHNYQETQYF
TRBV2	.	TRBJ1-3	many	TGTGCCAGCAGTGAAACGGAGCGGCGAACTACCATATATTTT	CASSETERRTTIYF
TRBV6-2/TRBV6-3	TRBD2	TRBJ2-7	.	TGTGCCAGCAGTTCCTGGACTAGCGGGAGACCCGAGCAGTACTTC	CASSSWTSGRPEQYF
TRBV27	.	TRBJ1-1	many	TGTGCCAGCAGTTTTTCGGACACCAACACTGAAGCTTTCTTT	CASSFSDTNTEAFF
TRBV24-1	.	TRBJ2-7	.	TGTGCCACCAGAGATAGGGGAGGCGAGCAGTACTTC	CATRDRGGEQYF
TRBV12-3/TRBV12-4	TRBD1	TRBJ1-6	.	TGTGCCAGCAGTCAAGGACAGGGATGGTCACCCCTCCACTTT	CASSQGQGWSPLHF
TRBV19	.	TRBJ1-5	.	TGTGCCAGTAGTATAGACACCAGACGGCCCCAGCATTTT	CASSIDTRRPQHF
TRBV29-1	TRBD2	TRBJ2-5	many	TGCAGCGTTGCCCCCATCGAGCGGGAAGTTCACGAGACCCAGTACTTC	CSVAPIEREVHETQYF
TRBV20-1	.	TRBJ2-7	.	TGCAGTGCTAGAGACCAAACAGCCTACGAGCAGTACTTC	CSARDQTAYEQYF
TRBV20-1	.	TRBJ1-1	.	TGCAGTGCTCCCCGCACTGAAGCTTTCTTT	CSAPRTEAFF
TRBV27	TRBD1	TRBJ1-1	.	TGTGCCAGCAGTTACTCCCGGGACAGCGGTGTGAACACTGAAGCTTTCTTT	CASSYSRDSGVNTEAFF
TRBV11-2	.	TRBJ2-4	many	TGTGCCAGCAGCCCAGTCCCCGGAGCCAAAAACATTCAGTACTTC	CASSPVPGAKNIQYF
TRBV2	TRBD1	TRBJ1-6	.	TGTGCCAGCAGAGGGACAGGGTCGGGTTCACCCCTCCACTTT	CASRGTGSGSPLHF
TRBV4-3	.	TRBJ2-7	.	TGCGCCAGCAGCCAAGAGGCAGCGGTTTACGAGCAGTACTTC	CASSQEAAVYEQYF
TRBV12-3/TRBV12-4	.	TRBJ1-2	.	TGTGCCAGCAGCTACAAGATAAACTATGGCTACACCTTC	CASSYKINYGYTF
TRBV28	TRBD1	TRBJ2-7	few	TGTGCCAGCAGCTCCTATCAGGGGGTCGCCTACGAGCAGTACTTC	CASSSYQGVAYEQYF
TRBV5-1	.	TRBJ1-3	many	TGCGCCAGCAGAACAGGGCTGTCTGGAAACACCATATATTTT	CASRTGLSGNTIYF
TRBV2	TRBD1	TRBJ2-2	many	TGTGCCAGCAGTGGGGGACAGGGTTTATCCGGGGAGCTGTTTTTT	CASSGGQGLSGELFF
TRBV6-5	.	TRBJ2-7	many	TGTGCCAGCAGTACTGGGGACAAAGCTTACGAGCAGTACTTC	CASSTGDKAYEQYF
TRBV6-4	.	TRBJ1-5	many	TGTGCCAGCGGAGGCGGGGGGAAAGCTTATAGCAATCAGCCCCAGCATTTT	CASGGGGKAYSNQPQHF
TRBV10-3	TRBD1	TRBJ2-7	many	TGTGCCATCAGTGGAGGGACAGGGGTTTACGAGCAGTACTTC	CAISGGTGVYEQYF
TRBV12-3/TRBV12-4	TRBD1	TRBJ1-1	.	TGTGCCAGCAGCTGGCCGGGACAGGGCAGGACTGAAGCTTTCTTT	CASSWPGQGRTEAFF
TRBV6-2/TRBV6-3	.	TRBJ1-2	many	TGTGCCAGCAGTCCTCGAGGCTATGGCTACACCTTC	CASSPRGYGYTF
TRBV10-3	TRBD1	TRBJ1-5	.	TGTGCCATCAGTGAACGTCTCGGGACAGGGGATCAGCCCCAGCATTTT	CAISERLGTGDQPQHF
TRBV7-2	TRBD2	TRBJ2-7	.	TGTGCCAGCAGCTCCAGCGGGAGGGCCTTAAACGAGCAGTACTTC	CASSSSGRALNEQYF
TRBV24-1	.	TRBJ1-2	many	TGTGCCACCAGTGATTCCAGGGTCTATGGCTACACCTTC	CATSDSRVYGYTF
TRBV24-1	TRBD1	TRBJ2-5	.	TGTGCCACCAGTGATCCGGACAGGCAAGAGACCCAGTACTTC	CATSDPDRQETQYF
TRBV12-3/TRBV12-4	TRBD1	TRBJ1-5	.	TGTGCCAGCAGCTTAGACAGGGAGGGCAATCAGCCCCAGCATTTT	CASSLDREGNQPQHF
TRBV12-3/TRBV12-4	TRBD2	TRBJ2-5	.	TGTGCCAGCACGGAGCGGGAGGGCCGAGAGACCCAGTACTTC	CASTEREGRETQYF
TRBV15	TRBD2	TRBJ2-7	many	TGTGCCACCAGCATAACGACTAGCGGGGGATCCTACGAGCAGTACTTC	CATSITTSGGSYEQYF
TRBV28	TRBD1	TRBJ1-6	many	TGTGCCACCAGGACAGGGATTATCTGGGATTCACCCCTCCACTTT	CATRTGIIWDSPLHF
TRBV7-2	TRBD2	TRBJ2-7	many	TGTGCCAGCAGCTTAGCCGCTAGCGGGAGGTTGTACGAGCAGTACTTC	CASSLAASGRLYEQYF
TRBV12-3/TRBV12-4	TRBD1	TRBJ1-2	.	TGTGCCAGCAGTCCGACAGGGGAGGGCTATGGCTACACCTTC	CASSPTGEGYGYTF
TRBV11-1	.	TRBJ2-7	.	TGTGCCAGCAGCTTATTTGGTGCAGGGCTGTCCTACGAGCAGTACTTC	CASSLFGAGLSYEQYF
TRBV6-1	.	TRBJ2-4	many	TGTGCCAGCACCTGGACAGAAAACATTCAGTACTTC	CASTWTENIQYF
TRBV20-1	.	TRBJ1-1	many	TGCAGTGCTAGGGGCGGGGGAAAAACTGAAGCTTTCTTT	CSARGGGKTEAFF
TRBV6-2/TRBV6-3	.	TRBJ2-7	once	TGTGCCAGCAGCAGGACCTACTTTAAATACGAGCAGTACTTC	CASSRTYFKYEQYF
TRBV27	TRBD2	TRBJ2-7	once	TGTGCCAGCAGTTTTTCCCTGACAGAAGCAGCGGGAGAGAAATCCTACGAGCAGTACTTC	CASSFSLTEAAGEKSYEQYF
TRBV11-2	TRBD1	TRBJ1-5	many	TGTGCCAGCAGCCAACCCGGGACAGGGGGCAAAGGAACCCAGCATTTT	CASSQPGTGGKGTQHF
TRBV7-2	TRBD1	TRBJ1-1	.	TGTGCCAGCAGCCCTATGACAGGGGAGTGGGCTGAAGCTTTCTTT	CASSPMTGEWAEAFF
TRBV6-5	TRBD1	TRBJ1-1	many	TGTGCCAGCAGTCGAGACAGGGGTCCCATTAAAGCTTTCTTT	CASSRDRGPIKAFF
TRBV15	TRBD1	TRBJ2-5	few	TGTGCCACCAGCAGGGACAGGGGATACCAAGAGACCCAGTACTTC	CATSRDRGYQETQYF
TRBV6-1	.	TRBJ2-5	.	TGTGCCAGCAACGAACGCTGGGGCGGAGAGACCCAGTACTTC	CASNERWGGETQYF
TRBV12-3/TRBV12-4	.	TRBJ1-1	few	TGTGCCAGCACCCCGGGACTTATGAACACTGAAGCTTTCTTT	CASTPGLMNTEAFF
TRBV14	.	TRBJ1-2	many	TGTGCCAGCAGCCAAGATTCCAGGGCGCCGGTATATGGCTACACCTTC	CASSQDSRAPVYGYTF
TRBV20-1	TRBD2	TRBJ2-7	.	TGCAGTGGACTAGCGGGAAACTCCTACGAGCAGTACTTC	CSGLAGNSYEQYF
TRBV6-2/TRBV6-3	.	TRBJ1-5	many	TGTGCCAGCAATAATCCGGGTCCCCAGCATTTT	CASNNPGPQHF
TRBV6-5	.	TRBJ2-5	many	TGTGCCAGCAGACCCGGGACCGCTAGTGGGACCCAGTACTTC	CASRPGTASGTQYF